This TCR beta chain was sequenced during a study of identical twins. Many counts were recorded for this clonotype. Its antigen is not identified. Overall study findings and caveats: Analyses based on zero insertions could be partly confounded by invariant MAIT and iNKT cells. Low generation probability was overrepresented in out-of-frame alpha sequences shared by twins.

In TCRdb, the 5' RACE reads were re-called with MiXCR into one record per CDR3 protein. The table includes roughly 490,000 distinct CDR3 sequences, 13% to 15% detected once. CDR3 size: 15 residues. CDR1 SGHRS and CDR2 YFSETQ come from the germline V gene. V lost 3 bases to trimming and J lost 2 bases; unmatched junction nucleotides: 2. This sample also appeared in a second study, on yellow fever vaccine responses in identical twins.

The TCR sequence derives from a woman between 18 and 30 years old in good health. The chain joins TRBV5-1 to TRBJ2-2; 9 bases line up with TRBD2. The sequenced material came from CD4+ T cells sorted from blood. The CDR3 protein is CASSSSGANTGELFF. CDR3 bases: TGCGCCAGCAGCTCTAGCGGGGCTAACACCGGGGAGCTGTTTTTT.